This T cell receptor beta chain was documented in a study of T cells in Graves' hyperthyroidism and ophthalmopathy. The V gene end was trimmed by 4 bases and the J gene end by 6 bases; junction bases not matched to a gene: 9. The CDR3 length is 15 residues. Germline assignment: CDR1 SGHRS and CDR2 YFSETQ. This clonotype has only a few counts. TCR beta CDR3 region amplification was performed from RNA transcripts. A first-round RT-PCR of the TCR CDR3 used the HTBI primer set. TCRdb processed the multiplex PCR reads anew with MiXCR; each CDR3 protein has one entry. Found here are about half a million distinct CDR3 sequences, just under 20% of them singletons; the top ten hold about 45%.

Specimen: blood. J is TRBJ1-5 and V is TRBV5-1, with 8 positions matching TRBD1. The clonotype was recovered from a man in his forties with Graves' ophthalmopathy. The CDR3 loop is CASSTTGGQGQPQHF. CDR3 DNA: TGCGCCAGCAGCACCACAGGGGGACAAGGTCAGCCCCAGCATTTT.